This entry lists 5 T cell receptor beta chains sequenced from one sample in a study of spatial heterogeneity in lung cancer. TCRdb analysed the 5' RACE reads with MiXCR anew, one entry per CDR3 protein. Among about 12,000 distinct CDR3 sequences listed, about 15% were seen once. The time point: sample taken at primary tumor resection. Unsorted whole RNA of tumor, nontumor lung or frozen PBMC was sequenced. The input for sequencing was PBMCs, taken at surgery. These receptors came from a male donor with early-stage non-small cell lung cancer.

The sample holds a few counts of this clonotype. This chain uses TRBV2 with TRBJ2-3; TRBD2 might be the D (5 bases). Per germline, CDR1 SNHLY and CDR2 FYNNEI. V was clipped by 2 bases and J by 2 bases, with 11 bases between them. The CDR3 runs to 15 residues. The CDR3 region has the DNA TGTGCCAGCAGTGAACAGACTACTTTCACAGATACGCAGTATTTT. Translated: CASSEQTTFTDTQYF.

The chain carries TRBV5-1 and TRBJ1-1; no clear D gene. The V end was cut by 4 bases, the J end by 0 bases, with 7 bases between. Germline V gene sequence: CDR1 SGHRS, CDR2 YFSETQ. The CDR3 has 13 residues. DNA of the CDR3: TGCGCCAGCAGCCTGGCAGTGAACACTGAAGCTTTCTTT. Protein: CASSLAVNTEAFF.

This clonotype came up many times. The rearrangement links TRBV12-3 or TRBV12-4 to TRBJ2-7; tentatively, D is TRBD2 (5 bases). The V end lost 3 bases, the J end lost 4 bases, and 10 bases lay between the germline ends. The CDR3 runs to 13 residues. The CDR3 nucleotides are TGTGCCAGCAGTTTCTCGGCGGGTTACGAGCAGTACTTC. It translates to CASSFSAGYEQYF.

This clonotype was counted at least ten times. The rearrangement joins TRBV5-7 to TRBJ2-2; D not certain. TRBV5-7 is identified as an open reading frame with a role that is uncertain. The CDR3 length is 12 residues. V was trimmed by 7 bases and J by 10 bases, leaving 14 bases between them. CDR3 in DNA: TGTGCCAGCCAAGGTGGTGAAGTGGAGCTGTTTTTT. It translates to CASQGGEVELFF.

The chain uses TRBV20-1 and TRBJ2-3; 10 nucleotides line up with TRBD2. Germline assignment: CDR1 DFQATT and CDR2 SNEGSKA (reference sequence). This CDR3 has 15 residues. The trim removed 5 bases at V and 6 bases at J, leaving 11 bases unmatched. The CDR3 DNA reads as TGCAGTGCTGTAGCGGGGGGATCCGCAGGGGATACGCAGTATTTT. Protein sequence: CSAVAGGSAGDTQYF.